This T cell receptor beta chain derives from a study of T cells after posttransplantation cyclophosphamide. Study findings and constraints: Recipient CMV seropositivity and CMV reactivation strongly tracked TRB clonality. Donor CD8+ memory clones often dominated recipient blood repertoires at later times. Tissue-infiltrating T cells from skin or gut overlapped little with blood T cells.

In germline, CDR1 is WSHSY, CDR2 SAAADI. Trimming took 4 bases from V and 2 from J, leaving 12 bases between them. CDR3 length: 14 residues. Details on this clone: Its antigen is still unknown.

Peripheral blood was collected from the related graft donor on the marrow donation day. Produced via immunoSEQ multiplex PCR; TCRdb's table is partial and in-frame only. Of approximately 56,000 clones listed, under 95% were seen once; the top ten hold about 3.1%. The receptor was isolated from a woman younger than 45 in good health and a related stem cell transplant donor. J is TRBJ2-7 and V is TRBV10-2; D not certain. The sequenced material came from PBMCs. The CDR3 reads CASSASGGTYEQYF. As DNA, the CDR3 is TGCGCCAGCAGTGCTTCTGGCGGAACCTACGAGCAGTACTTC.